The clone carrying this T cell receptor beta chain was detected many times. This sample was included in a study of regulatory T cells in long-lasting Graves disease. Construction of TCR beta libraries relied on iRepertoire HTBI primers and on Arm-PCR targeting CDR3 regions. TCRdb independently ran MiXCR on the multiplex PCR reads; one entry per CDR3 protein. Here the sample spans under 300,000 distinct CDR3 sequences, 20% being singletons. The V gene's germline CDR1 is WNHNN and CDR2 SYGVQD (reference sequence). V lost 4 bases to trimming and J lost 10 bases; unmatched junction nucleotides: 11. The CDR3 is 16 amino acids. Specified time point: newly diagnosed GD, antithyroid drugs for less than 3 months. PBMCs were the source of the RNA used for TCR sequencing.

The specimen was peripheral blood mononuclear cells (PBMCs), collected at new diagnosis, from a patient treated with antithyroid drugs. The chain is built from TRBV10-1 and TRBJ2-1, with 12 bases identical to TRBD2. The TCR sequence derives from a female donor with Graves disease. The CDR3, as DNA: TGCGCCAGCAGTGGGGTAGGACTAGCGGGGTCGGGGGAGCAGTTCTTC. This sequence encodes CASSGVGLAGSGEQFF.